This T cell receptor beta chain was identified in a study of radiotherapy plus CTLA-4 blockade in lung cancer. Study observations and caveats: Reports state that early shifts in blood T cell clones, with interferon-beta, best predicted response.

This clone was seen just once. Its antigen is undetermined. Profiling relied on immunoSEQ multiplex PCR, and the TCRdb table lists in-frame clones only, not all of them. The top ten clones hold 8.3% of a sample with some 50,000 clones, more than 70% of them seen once. Looked up from germline, CDR1 is MNHEY and CDR2 is SVGAGI. The CDR3 is made up of 15 amino acids. Trimming took off 6 bases at V and 3 bases at J, with 15 bases between the two ends. This sequence joins TRBV6-5 and TRBJ1-3; D may be TRBD1 (6 bases). The input for sequencing was peripheral blood, taken from a patient treated with radiotherapy plus ipilimumab. The source is a human donor with non-small cell lung cancer who had stable disease on radiotherapy plus ipilimumab. The CDR3 nucleotides are TGTGCCAGCAGACCCCCACAGGGACTTGGAAACACCATATATTTT. Amino acids: CASRPPQGLGNTIYF.